This T cell receptor (beta chain) was sequenced during a study of control samples from healthy donors and cancer patients. V was shortened by 0 bases and J by 2 bases, with 8 bases between the two germline ends. The CDR3 has 14 residues. The germline gives CDR1 MNHEY, CDR2 SVGAGI. Profiling relied on immunoSEQ multiplex PCR, and the TCRdb table lists in-frame clones only, not all of them. The sample lists some 410,000 clones; over 75% were seen once. The sequence was obtained from a man aged 35 to 55 with head and neck cancer. V usage is TRBV6-5 and J usage is TRBJ2-7; D is tentatively TRBD1 or TRBD2 (5 bases each). Sequenced input: PBMCs. The CDR3 sequence is CASSYSGEPYEQYF. In DNA form, the CDR3 reads TGTGCCAGCAGTTACTCGGGGGAGCCCTACGAGCAGTACTTC.